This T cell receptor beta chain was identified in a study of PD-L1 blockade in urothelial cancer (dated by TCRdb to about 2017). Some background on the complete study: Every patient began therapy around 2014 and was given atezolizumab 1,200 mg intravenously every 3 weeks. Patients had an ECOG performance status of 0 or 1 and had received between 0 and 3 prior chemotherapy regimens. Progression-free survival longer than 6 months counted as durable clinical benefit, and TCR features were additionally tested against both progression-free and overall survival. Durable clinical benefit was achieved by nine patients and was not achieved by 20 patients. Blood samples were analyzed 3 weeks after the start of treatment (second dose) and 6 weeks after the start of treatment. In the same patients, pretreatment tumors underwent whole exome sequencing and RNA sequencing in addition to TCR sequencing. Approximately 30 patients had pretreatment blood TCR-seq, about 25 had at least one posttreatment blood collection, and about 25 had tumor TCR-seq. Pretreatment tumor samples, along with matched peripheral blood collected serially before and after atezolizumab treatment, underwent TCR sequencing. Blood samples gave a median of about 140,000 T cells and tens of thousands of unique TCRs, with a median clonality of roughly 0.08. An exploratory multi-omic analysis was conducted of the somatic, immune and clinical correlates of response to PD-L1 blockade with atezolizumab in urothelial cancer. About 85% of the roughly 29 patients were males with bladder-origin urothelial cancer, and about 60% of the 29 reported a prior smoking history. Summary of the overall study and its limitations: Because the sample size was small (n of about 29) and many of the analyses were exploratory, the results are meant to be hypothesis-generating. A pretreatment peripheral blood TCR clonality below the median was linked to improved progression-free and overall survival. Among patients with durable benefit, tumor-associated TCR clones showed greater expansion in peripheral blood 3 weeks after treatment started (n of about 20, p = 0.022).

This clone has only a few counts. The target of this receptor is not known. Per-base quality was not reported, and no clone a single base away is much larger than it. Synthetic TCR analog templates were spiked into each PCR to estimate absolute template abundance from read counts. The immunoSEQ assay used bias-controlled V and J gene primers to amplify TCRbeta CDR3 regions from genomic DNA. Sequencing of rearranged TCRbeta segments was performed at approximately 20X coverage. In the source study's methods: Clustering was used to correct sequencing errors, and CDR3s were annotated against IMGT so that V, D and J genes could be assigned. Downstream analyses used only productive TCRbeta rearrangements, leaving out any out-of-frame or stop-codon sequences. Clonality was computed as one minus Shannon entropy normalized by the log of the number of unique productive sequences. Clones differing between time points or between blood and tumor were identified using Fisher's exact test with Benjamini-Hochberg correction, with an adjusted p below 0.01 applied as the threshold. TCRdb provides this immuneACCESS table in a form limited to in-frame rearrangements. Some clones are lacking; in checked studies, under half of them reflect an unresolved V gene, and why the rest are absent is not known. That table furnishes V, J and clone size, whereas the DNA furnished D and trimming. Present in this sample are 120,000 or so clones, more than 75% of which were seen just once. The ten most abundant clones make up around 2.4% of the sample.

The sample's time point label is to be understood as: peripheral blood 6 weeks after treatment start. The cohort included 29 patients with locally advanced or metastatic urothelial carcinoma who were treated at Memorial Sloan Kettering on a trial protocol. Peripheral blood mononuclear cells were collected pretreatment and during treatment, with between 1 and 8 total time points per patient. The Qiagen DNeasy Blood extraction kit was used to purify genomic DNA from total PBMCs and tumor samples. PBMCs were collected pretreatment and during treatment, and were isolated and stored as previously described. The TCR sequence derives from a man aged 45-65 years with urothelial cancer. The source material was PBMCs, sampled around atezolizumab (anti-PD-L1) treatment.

The base sequence is TGTGCCAGCAGTTACCGGACAGGGAGTGATGGCTACACCTTC. It translates as CASSYRTGSDGYTF. The chain couples TRBV6-6 to TRBJ1-2, with 8 bases matching TRBD1. Trimming removed 2 bases from V and 6 bases from J; the gene matches leave 5 bases unexplained. The CDR3 goes from the cysteine to the phenylalanine over 14 residues. Only CDR3 DNA remains: 42 bases, in frame from the first base. According to the germline V gene (reference sequence), CDR1 reads MNHNY and CDR2 reads SVGAGI.